The 31 T cell receptor beta chains below come from one sample, sequenced in a study of cytomegalovirus exposure and HLA in healthy donors (TCRdb year 2017). The library was built by means of the immunoSEQ multiplex PCR assay. For the multiplex PCR, a mixture combining 60 forward primers for TCR Vbeta segments and 13 reverse primers for TCR Jbeta segments was used. The clones in this table, taken by TCRdb from immuneACCESS, are in-frame only. Not every clone is retained; where verified, under half of the shortfall comes from an unresolved V gene, and the cause of the rest is unknown. A total of 220,000 or so clones appear in this sample, roughly 75% of them only once. 1.5% to 2% of the sample is taken by the ten largest. The specimen sequenced was PBMCs. The receptors originated from a woman in her thirties in good health and CMV-seronegative.

This chain links TRBV30 with TRBJ2-1; 10 nucleotides align to TRBD1. Germline trimming cut 1 base from V and 3 bases from J; bases unmatched to any gene: 6. Germline CDR1 and CDR2: GTSNPN and SVGIG (reference sequence). There are 16 residues in the CDR3. DNA for the CDR3: TGTGCCTGGAGTGGGACACGGGACAGGGGCTACAATGAGCAGTTCTTC. Translation: CAWSGTRDRGYNEQFF. Complete variable domain (other parts from reference TRBV30 and TRBJ2-1): SQTIHQWPATLVQPVGSPLSLECTVEGTSNPNLYWYRQAAGRGLQLLFYSVGIGQISSEVPQNLSASRPQDRQFILSSKKLLLSDSGFYLCAWSGTRDRGYNEQFFGPGTRLTVL.

This chain connects TRBV2 to TRBJ2-5; D remains ambiguous. Germline V gene lookup returns CDR1 SNHLY and CDR2 FYNNEI. There are 12 residues in the CDR3. V was trimmed by 5 bases and J by 2 bases, leaving 6 bases between them. CDR3 sequence reads: CASSLLQETQYF. In nucleotides, the CDR3 is TGTGCCAGCAGTCTCCTGCAAGAGACCCAGTACTTC.

CDR3 protein: CASSARRRTGELFF. The CDR3 region has the DNA TGTGCCAGCAGCGCGCGCCGGAGAACCGGGGAGCTGTTTTTT. V and J are TRBV5-5 and TRBJ2-2; no reliable D call. V gave up 4 bases and J gave up 5 bases, with 12 bases separating them. This CDR3 spans 14 amino acids. Germline V CDR1 and CDR2: SGHKS, YYEKEE (reference sequence).

V gene TRBV25-1 combines with J gene TRBJ2-5; possible D gene TRBD1, 5 bases. Matching the DNA end better, TRBJ2-7 makes the J call doubtful. The CDR3 sequence is 17 residues long. Germline CDR1 is MGHDK and CDR2 is SYGVNS. This chain's CDR3 is CASSALDRQGVSYEQYF. The CDR3 DNA reads as TGTGCCAGCAGTGCTCTGGATCGGCAGGGTGTATCCTACGAGCAGTACTTC.

This sequence joins TRBV28 and TRBJ2-3; D is unresolved. CDR1 and CDR2 (germline): MDHEN, SYDVKM. V lost 3 bases and J lost 4, with 8 bases in between. There are 13 residues in the CDR3. The CDR3 bases are TGTGCCAGCAGTTTCACAACCCCAGATACGCAGTATTTT. Translating it yields CASSFTTPDTQYF.

The rearrangement joins TRBV11-2 to TRBJ2-1, with 9 positions matching TRBD2. CDR1 is SGHAT and CDR2 is FQNNGV in the germline V gene. The CDR3 extends over 17 amino acids. V gave up 3 bases and J gave up 4 bases; unmatched junction bases: 10. The CDR3 DNA reads as TGTGCCAGCAGCTTTTTCGGGGCTAGCGGGGAATACAATGAGCAGTTCTTC. Residues: CASSFFGASGEYNEQFF. Full variable domain (remainder filled in from reference TRBV11-2 and TRBJ2-1): EAGVAQSPRYKIIEKRQSVAFWCNPISGHATLYWYQQILGQGPKLLIQFQNNGVVDDSQLPKDRFSAERLKGVDSTLKIQPAKLEDSAVYLCASSFFGASGEYNEQFFGPGTRLTVL.

The chain is built from TRBV11-2 and TRBJ2-5, with D perhaps matching TRBD2 (7 bases). Germline V lookup: CDR1 SGHAT, CDR2 FQNNGV. The V gene lost 5 bases and the J gene lost 2 bases, with 15 bases spanning the gap. The CDR3 covers 15 residues. The CDR3 here is CASSKGGGFQETQYF. Written as DNA, the CDR3 is TGTGCCAGCAGCAAGGGGGGGGGCTTTCAAGAGACCCAGTACTTC.

As concerns this clone: Other DNA sequences within the sample encode an identical CDR3. This sequence joins TRBV5-4 and TRBJ2-7, with TRBD2 as a possible D gene (7 bases). The CDR3 loop spans 15 amino acids. Germline V gene data show CDR1 as SGHNT and CDR2 as YYREEE (reference sequence). V gave up 4 bases and J gave up 2 bases, with 16 bases separating them. The CDR3, as DNA: TGTGCCAGCAGCCCGGGGGGCGCGTGGGCCTACGAGCAGTACTTC. It specifies CASSPGGAWAYEQYF.

Worth noting for this clone: This sample also contains other DNA sequences that code for the same CDR3. V is TRBV9 and J is TRBJ1-1; D gene unclear. The CDR3 contains 13 residues. Germline V CDR1 and CDR2: SGDLS, YYNGEE. V was cut by 2 bases and J by 4 bases, with 9 bases left in between. CDR3 DNA sequence: TGTGCCAGCAGCGTGGGCCGGGGCACTGAAGCTTTCTTT. This gives the protein CASSVGRGTEAFF.

The chain couples TRBV2 to TRBJ1-1; 7 bases align to TRBD1. The V and J ends lost 4 bases and 0 bases, in that order; junction bases with no gene match: 2. The CDR3 sequence is 14 residues long. Looked up from germline, CDR1 is SNHLY and CDR2 is FYNNEI. CDR3 sequence: CASSGTGLNTEAFF. The CDR3 DNA reads TGTGCCAGCAGTGGGACAGGCCTGAACACTGAAGCTTTCTTT.

V is TRBV18 and J is TRBJ1-1; no clear D. Germline loops: CDR1 KGHSH, CDR2 LQKENI. V shed 7 bases and J shed 2 bases, with 5 bases lying between them. There are 11 residues in the CDR3. CDR3 in amino acids: CASLENTEAFF. In DNA, the CDR3 is TGTGCCAGCTTAGAAAACACTGAAGCTTTCTTT.

This chain links TRBV7-6 with TRBJ1-5; TRBD1 matches 7 bases. CDR1 is SGHVS and CDR2 is FNYEAQ in the germline V gene. Germline trimming cut 5 bases from V and 2 bases from J; bases unmatched to any gene: 6. CDR3 length: 15 amino acids. CDR3 coding DNA: TGTGCCAGCAGCCCGACAGGGTTGGGCAATCAGCCCCAGCATTTT. Its translation is CASSPTGLGNQPQHF. Together with reference TRBV7-6 and TRBJ1-5, the CDR3 gives the full variable domain: GAGVSQSPRYKVTKRGQDVALRCDPISGHVSLYWYRQALGQGPEFLTYFNYEAQQDKSGLPNDRFSAERPEGSISTLTIQRTEQRDSAMYRCASSPTGLGNQPQHFGDGTRLSIL.

The chain carries TRBV29-1 and TRBJ2-7; possibly TRBD1 for D (6 bases). This CDR3 contains 14 residues. V was trimmed by 3 bases and J by 4 bases, leaving 16 bases between them. Per germline, CDR1 SQVTM and CDR2 ANQGSEA. CDR3 in DNA: TGCAGCGTTGAGGGGACGGGACAAGAGTACGAGCAGTACTTC. Protein product: CSVEGTGQEYEQYF.

The V gene is TRBV10-3, the J gene TRBJ1-1; tentative D call: TRBD1 (5 bases). Trimming removed 6 bases from V and 0 bases from J, with 17 bases in between. The CDR3 loop spans 16 amino acids. Germline V CDR1 and CDR2: ENHRY, SYGVKD. The CDR3 coding sequence is TGTGCCATCAGGGATGCGGCCGACAGAATGAACACTGAAGCTTTCTTT. Translated: CAIRDAADRMNTEAFF.

This chain connects TRBV6-1 to TRBJ2-7; D is perhaps TRBD2 (6 bases). Germline V lookup: CDR1 MNHNS, CDR2 SASEGT. The CDR3 is made up of 15 amino acids. V lost 6 bases to trimming and J lost 5 bases, with 20 bases between them. The CDR3 bases are TGTGCCAGCAGCGAACCAAGGAGGGCAAACCACGAGCAGTACTTC. It translates to CASSEPRRANHEQYF.

The genes are TRBV6-6 and TRBJ2-7; 9 bases map to TRBD1. The CDR3 runs to 14 residues. Trimming took 0 bases from V and 6 from J; bases not matched to a gene: 3. Germline-derived CDR1 and CDR2 are MNHNY and SVGAGI (reference sequence). The CDR3 DNA is TGTGCCAGCAGTTACTCGGGGACAGGGCGCGAGCAGTACTTC. The encoded protein is CASSYSGTGREQYF.

This rearrangement joins TRBV20-1 to TRBJ1-1; D is unclear. The CDR3 is made up of 10 amino acids. Germline V gene lookup returns CDR1 DFQATT and CDR2 SNEGSKA (reference sequence). Trimming took 3 bases from V and 7 from J, leaving 6 bases between them. CDR3 sequence reads: CSARTFEAFF. In DNA form, the CDR3 reads TGCAGTGCTAGGACATTTGAAGCTTTCTTT.

The CDR3 here is CASSYSPGETQYF. The DNA for the CDR3 is TGTGCCAGCAGTTACTCTCCTGGCGAGACCCAGTACTTC. The J gene is TRBJ2-5, the V gene TRBV6-5; D unclear. The CDR3 is 13 residues long. V dropped 0 bases and J dropped 5 bases, with 7 bases sitting between them. Germline loops: CDR1 MNHEY, CDR2 SVGAGI.

The CDR3 loop reads CASSQDPGDSGNTIYF. The CDR3 region has the DNA TGTGCCAGCAGCCAAGATCCCGGGGACTCTGGAAACACCATATATTTT. V gene TRBV4-2 combines with J gene TRBJ1-3; the D is unclear. CDR3 size: 16 residues. V lost 0 bases and J 0 bases, leaving 9 bases between the germline ends. Germline V lookup: CDR1 LGHNA, CDR2 YNFKEQ.

The chain joins TRBV6-5 to TRBJ1-6; 8 nucleotides align to TRBD1. Germline values: CDR1 MNHEY, CDR2 SVGAGI. The CDR3 consists of 14 residues. V shed 2 bases and J 9 bases; nucleotides not matched to a gene: 3. The CDR3 region has the DNA TGTGCCAGCAGTTACGGGACAGGTGTTTCACCCCTCCACTTT. It specifies CASSYGTGVSPLHF.

This clone turned up a few times. The rearrangement uses TRBV30 and TRBJ2-7, with D possibly being TRBD1 (5 bases). V was shortened by 4 bases and J by 6 bases, with 22 bases between the two germline ends. CDR1 is GTSNPN and CDR2 is SVGIG in the germline V gene (reference sequence). This CDR3 has 15 amino acids. For the CDR3, the DNA is TGTGCCTGGACTCGTGGGGCGTCCTTAGTTGGCGAGCAGTACTTC. It yields the protein CAWTRGASLVGEQYF.

With respect to this clone: Other DNA sequences within the sample encode an identical CDR3. This chain connects TRBV28 to TRBJ1-2; D remains ambiguous. Germline CDR1 reads MDHEN; CDR2 reads SYDVKM. The CDR3 spans 12 residues. The V and J ends lost 6 bases and 2 bases respectively, with 7 bases between them. The CDR3, as DNA: TGTGCCAGCAGCCTCCTAAACTATGGCTACACCTTC. Its translation is CASSLLNYGYTF.

V and J are TRBV2 and TRBJ2-7; the match to TRBD1 covers 10 bases. Germline-derived CDR1 and CDR2 are SNHLY and FYNNEI. The J segment lost 6 bases and the V segment lost 6 bases, leaving 11 bases of the junction unmatched. There are 15 residues in the CDR3. CDR3 in amino acids: CASSLDRGRYGEQYF. The CDR3 DNA reads as TGTGCCAGCAGCCTCGACAGGGGGCGATATGGCGAGCAGTACTTC.

The V call is TRBV6-5, the J call TRBJ1-1, with D perhaps matching TRBD1 (6 bases). The CDR3 spans 15 residues. Germline lookup yields CDR1 MNHEY and CDR2 SVGAGI. Trimming took 2 bases from V and 4 from J, leaving 14 bases between them. CDR3 amino acids: CASSYETGPTTEAFF. The CDR3 DNA reads as TGTGCCAGCAGTTACGAGACAGGTCCCACCACTGAAGCTTTCTTT.

This clone occurred once. The chain uses TRBV29-1 and TRBJ2-7; 10 bases agree with TRBD1. This CDR3 spans 13 amino acids. The germline V gene encodes CDR1 SQVTM and CDR2 ANQGSEA. Trimming cost V 7 bases and J 3 bases; bases outside gene matches: 6. CDR3 sequence reads: CSARTGGFYEQYF. The CDR3 nucleotides read TGCAGCGCTCGGACAGGGGGATTCTACGAGCAGTACTTC.

Notes on this clone: Sequence at one end of the junction differs from germline and may be a read error. The chain couples TRBV18 to TRBJ2-7; perhaps TRBD2 as D (5 bases). CDR3 length: 13 residues. Germline lookup yields CDR1 KGHSH and CDR2 LQKENI. In DNA form, the CDR3 reads TGTGCCAGCTCACCAGGGAGTAGCTACGAGGAGTACTTC. It codes for CASSPGSSYEEYF. Filled out from reference TRBV18 and TRBJ2-7, the complete variable domain reads NAGVMQNPRHLVRRRGQEARLRCSPMKGHSHVYWYRQLPEEGLKFMVYLQKENIIDESGMPKERFSAEFPKEGPSILRIQQVVRGDSAAYFCASSPGSSYEEYFGPGTRLTVT.

The J gene is TRBJ2-2, the V gene TRBV30; TRBD2 matches at 8 bases. This CDR3 spans 15 amino acids. The V segment lost 5 bases and the J segment 0 bases; nucleotides outside the gene matches: 5. Germline CDR1 and CDR2: GTSNPN and SVGIG (reference sequence). The CDR3 reads CAWAAGAPNTGELFF. CDR3 coding DNA: TGTGCCTGGGCAGCGGGGGCCCCGAACACCGGGGAGCTGTTTTTT. Together with reference TRBV30 and TRBJ2-2, the CDR3 gives the full variable domain: SQTIHQWPATLVQPVGSPLSLECTVEGTSNPNLYWYRQAAGRGLQLLFYSVGIGQISSEVPQNLSASRPQDRQFILSSKKLLLSDSGFYLCAWAAGAPNTGELFFGEGSRLTVL.

This chain links TRBV5-1 with TRBJ2-3, with 11 bases matching TRBD2. Germline CDR1 reads SGHRS; CDR2 reads YFSETQ. V shed 1 base and J 0 bases; nucleotides not matched to a gene: 10. The CDR3 spans 19 residues. The CDR3 DNA follows: TGCGCCAGCAGCTTGAGAAGTAGCGGGAGGGATAAGAGCACAGATACGCAGTATTTT. Translating gives CASSLRSSGRDKSTDTQYF.

The V call is TRBV19, the J call TRBJ2-2; TRBD1 matches 7 bases. CDR1 is LNHDA, CDR2 SQIVND, per germline (reference sequence). V trimming: 6 bases; J trimming: 1 base; junction bases outside the gene matches: 8. The CDR3 is made up of 16 amino acids. This chain's CDR3 is CASRAWGQRNTGELFF. The DNA for the CDR3 is TGTGCCAGTAGGGCGTGGGGACAGAGGAACACCGGGGAGCTGTTTTTT.

The chain couples TRBV6-5 to TRBJ2-2; D might be TRBD2 (6 bases). Germline V gives CDR1 MNHEY, CDR2 SVGAGI. Trimming removed 9 bases at V and 3 bases at J, with 17 bases between. CDR3 length: 15 amino acids. CDR3 amino acids: CASCSRDFYTGELFF. For the CDR3, the DNA is TGTGCCAGTTGTAGCCGGGACTTTTACACCGGGGAGCTGTTTTTT.

Remarks on this clone: Other nucleotide sequences from this sample produce the same CDR3. The rearrangement links TRBV6-5 to TRBJ2-7; D uncertain. Germline-derived CDR1 and CDR2 are MNHEY and SVGAGI. The CDR3 is 15 residues long. V lost 0 bases to trimming and J lost 4 bases, with 13 bases between them. CDR3 loop: CASSYSADFLYEQYF. The CDR3 DNA reads TGTGCCAGCAGTTACTCCGCCGACTTCTTGTACGAGCAGTACTTC.